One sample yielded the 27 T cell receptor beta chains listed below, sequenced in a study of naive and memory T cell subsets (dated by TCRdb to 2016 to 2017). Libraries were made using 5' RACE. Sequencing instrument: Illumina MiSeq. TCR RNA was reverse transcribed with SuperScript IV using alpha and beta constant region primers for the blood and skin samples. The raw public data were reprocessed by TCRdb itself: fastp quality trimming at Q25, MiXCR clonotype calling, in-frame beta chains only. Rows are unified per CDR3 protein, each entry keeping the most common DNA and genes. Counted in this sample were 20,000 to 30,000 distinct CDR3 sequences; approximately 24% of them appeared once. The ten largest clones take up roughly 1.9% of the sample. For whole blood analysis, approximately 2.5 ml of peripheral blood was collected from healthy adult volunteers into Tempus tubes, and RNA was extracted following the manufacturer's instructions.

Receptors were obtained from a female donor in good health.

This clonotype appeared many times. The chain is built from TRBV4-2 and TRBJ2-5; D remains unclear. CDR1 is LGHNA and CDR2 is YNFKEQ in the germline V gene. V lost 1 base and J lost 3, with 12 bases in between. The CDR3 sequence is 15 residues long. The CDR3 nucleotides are TGTGCCAGCAGCCAAGGGGATTTAGCTGAAGAGACCCAGTACTTC. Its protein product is CASSQGDLAEETQYF.

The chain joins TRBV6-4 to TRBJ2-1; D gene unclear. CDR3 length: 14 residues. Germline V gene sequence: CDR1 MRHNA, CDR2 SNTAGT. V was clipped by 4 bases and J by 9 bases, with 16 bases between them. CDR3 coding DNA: TGTGCCAGCAGTGCAGAAGGCGGATCCAGTGAGCAGTTCTTC. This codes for CASSAEGGSSEQFF.

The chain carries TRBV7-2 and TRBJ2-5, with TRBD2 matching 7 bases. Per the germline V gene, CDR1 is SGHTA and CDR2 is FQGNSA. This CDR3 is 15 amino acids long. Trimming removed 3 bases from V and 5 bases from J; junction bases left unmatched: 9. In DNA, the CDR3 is TGTGCCAGCAGCTTCGGGCAGGGAGGGCCGGAGACCCAGTACTTC. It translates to CASSFGQGGPETQYF.

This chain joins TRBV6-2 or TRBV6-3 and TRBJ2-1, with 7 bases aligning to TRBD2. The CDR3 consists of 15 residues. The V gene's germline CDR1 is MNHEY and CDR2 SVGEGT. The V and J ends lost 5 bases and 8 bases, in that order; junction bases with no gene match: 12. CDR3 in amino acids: CASSPSASGRDEQFF. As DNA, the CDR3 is TGTGCCAGCAGTCCTAGTGCTAGCGGAAGGGATGAGCAGTTCTTC.

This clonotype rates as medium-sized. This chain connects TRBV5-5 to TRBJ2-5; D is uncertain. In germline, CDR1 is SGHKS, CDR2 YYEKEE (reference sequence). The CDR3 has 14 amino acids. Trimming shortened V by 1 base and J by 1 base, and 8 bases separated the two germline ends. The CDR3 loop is CASSLLSVQETQYF. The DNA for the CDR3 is TGTGCCAGCAGCTTGTTGTCCGTCCAAGAGACCCAGTACTTC.

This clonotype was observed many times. Written as DNA, the CDR3 is TGTGCCAGCACCGACAGGGCGGATACGCAGTATTTT. This sequence encodes CASTDRADTQYF. The chain uses TRBV6-5 and TRBJ2-3; 7 nucleotides match TRBD1. The CDR3 is made up of 12 amino acids. Germline-derived CDR1 and CDR2 are MNHEY and SVGAGI. V dropped 7 bases and J dropped 6; count of bases not matched to a gene: 4.

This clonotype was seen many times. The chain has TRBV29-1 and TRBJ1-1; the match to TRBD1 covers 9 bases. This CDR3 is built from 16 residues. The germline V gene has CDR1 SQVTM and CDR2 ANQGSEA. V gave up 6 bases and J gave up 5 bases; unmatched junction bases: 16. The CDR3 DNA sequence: TGCAGCGTGGTGACAGGGGGTTGGGACGGGAGGACTGAAGCTTTCTTT. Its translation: CSVVTGGWDGRTEAFF.

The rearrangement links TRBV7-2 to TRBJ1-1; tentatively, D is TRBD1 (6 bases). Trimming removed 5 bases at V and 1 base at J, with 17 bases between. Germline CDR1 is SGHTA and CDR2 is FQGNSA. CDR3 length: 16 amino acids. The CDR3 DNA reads TGTGCCAGCAGCCCCCGAGGGGGGGCGGCGAACACTGAAGCTTTCTTT. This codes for CASSPRGGAANTEAFF.

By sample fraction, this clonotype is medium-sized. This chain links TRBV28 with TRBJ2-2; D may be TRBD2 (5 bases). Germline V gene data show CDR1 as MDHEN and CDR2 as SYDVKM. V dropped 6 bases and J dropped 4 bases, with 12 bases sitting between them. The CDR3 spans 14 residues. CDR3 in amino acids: CASSEGGRTGELFF. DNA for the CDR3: TGTGCCAGCAGCGAGGGCGGACGCACCGGGGAGCTGTTTTTT.

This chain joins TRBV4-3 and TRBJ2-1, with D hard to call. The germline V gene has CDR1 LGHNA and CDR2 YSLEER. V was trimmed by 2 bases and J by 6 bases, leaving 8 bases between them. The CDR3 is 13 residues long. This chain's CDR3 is CASSQLGVNEQFF. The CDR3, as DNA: TGCGCCAGCAGCCAATTGGGCGTCAATGAGCAGTTCTTC.

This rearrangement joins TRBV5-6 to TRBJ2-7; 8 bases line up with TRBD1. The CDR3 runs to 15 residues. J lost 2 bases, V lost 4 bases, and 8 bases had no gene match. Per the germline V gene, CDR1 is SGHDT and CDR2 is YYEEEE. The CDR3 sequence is CASSLGTGPPYEQYF. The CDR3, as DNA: TGTGCCAGCAGCCTTGGGACAGGCCCTCCCTACGAGCAGTACTTC.

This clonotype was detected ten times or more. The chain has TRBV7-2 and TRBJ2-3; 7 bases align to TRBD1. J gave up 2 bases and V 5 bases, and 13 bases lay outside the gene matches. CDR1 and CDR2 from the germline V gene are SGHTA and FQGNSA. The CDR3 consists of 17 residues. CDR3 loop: CASSLRSRGPYTDTQYF. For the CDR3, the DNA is TGTGCCAGCAGCCTTCGGTCTAGGGGGCCTTACACAGATACGCAGTATTTT.

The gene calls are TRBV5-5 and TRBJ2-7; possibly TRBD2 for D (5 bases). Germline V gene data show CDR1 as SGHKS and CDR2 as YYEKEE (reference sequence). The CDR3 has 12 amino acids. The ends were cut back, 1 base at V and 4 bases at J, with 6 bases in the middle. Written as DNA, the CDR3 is TGTGCCAGCAGCTTGCGGGGTTACGAGCAGTACTTC. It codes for CASSLRGYEQYF.

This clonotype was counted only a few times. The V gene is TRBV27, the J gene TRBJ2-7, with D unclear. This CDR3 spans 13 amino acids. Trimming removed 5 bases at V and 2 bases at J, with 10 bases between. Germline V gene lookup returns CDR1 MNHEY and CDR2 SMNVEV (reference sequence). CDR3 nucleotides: TGTGCCAGCAGTCGGTCAACGGCCTACGAGCAGTACTTC. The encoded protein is CASSRSTAYEQYF.

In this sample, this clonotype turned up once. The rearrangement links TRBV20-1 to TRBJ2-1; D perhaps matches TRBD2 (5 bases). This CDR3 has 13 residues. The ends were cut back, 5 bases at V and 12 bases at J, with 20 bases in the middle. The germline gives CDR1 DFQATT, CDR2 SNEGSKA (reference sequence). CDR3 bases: TGCAGTGCTCCGCGGGTACCCCTTCATCGGCAGTTCTTC. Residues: CSAPRVPLHRQFF.

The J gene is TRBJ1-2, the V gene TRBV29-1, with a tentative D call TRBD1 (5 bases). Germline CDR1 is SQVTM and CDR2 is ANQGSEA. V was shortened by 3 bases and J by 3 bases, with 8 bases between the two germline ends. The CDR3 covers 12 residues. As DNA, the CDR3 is TGCAGCGTTGACAGGGATTACTATGGCTACACCTTC. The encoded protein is CSVDRDYYGYTF. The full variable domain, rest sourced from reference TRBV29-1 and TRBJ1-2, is SAVISQKPSRDICQRGTSLTIQCQVDSQVTMMFWYRQQPGQSLTLIATANQGSEATYESGFVIDKFPISRPNLTFSTLTVSNMSPEDSSIYLCSVDRDYYGYTFGSGTRLTVV.

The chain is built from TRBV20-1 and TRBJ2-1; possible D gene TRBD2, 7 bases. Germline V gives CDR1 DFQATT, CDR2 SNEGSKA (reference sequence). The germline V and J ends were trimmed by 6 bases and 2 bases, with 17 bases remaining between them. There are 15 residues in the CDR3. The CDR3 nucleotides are TGCAGTGCGGGCGGGGGCACCAGCGCCTACAATGAGCAGTTCTTC. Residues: CSAGGGTSAYNEQFF.

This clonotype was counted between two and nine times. The CDR3 region is CATSRPTGTGFAGYTF. CDR3 DNA: TGTGCCACCAGCAGACCTACCGGGACAGGGTTCGCTGGCTACACCTTC. The rearrangement joins TRBV15 to TRBJ1-2; 9 nucleotides agree with TRBD1. The V segment lost 2 bases and the J segment 7 bases; nucleotides outside the gene matches: 11. This CDR3 region has 16 residues. The germline CDR1 and CDR2 sequences are LNHNV and YYDKDF (reference sequence).

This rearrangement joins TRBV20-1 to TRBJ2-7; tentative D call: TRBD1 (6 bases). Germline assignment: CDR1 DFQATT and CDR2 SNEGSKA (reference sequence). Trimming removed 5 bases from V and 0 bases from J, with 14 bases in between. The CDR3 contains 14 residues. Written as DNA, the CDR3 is TGCAGTGCTGGGACACGAGATAGCTCCTACGAGCAGTACTTC. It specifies CSAGTRDSSYEQYF.

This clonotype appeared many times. As DNA, the CDR3 is TGCAGCGTTGAAGGCGGAGGGCTTAACGAGTACAATGAGCAGTTCTTC. Translating gives CSVEGGGLNEYNEQFF. This chain links TRBV29-1 with TRBJ2-1, with a tentative D call TRBD2 (6 bases). V was pared by 1 base and J by 4 bases, with 17 bases between. The CDR3 runs 16 residues. Germline loops: CDR1 SQVTM, CDR2 ANQGSEA.

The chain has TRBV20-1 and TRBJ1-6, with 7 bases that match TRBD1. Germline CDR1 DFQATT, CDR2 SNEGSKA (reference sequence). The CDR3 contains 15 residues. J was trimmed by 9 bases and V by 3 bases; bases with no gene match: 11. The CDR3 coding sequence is TGCAGTGCTAGCCTACAGGGGATGAGGAGTTCACCCCTCCACTTT. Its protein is CSASLQGMRSSPLHF.

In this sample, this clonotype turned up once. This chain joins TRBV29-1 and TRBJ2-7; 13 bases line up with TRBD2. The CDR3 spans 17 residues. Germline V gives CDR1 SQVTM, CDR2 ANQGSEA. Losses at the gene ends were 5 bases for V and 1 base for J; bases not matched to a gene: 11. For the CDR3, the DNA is TGCAGCGTTCTAAAGCTCGGGACTAGCGGGGCGTCCTACGAGCAGTACTTC. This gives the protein CSVLKLGTSGASYEQYF.

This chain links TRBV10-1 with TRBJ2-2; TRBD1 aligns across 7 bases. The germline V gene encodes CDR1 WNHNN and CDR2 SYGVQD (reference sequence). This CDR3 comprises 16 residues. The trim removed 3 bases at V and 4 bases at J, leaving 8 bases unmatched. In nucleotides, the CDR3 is TGCGCCAGCAGTGATGTGGGACAGCTATTCACCGGGGAGCTGTTTTTT. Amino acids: CASSDVGQLFTGELFF.

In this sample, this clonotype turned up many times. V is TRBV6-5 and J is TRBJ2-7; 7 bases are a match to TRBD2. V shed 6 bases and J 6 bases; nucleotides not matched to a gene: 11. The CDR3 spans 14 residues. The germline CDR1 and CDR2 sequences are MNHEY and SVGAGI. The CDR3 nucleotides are TGTGCCAGCAGGTCAACGGGACTATGGGGCGAGCAGTACTTC. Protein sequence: CASRSTGLWGEQYF.

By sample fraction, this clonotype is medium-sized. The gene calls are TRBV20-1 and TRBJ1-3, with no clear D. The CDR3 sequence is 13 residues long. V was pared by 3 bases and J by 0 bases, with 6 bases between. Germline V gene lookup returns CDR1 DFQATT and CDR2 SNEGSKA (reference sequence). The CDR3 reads CSASQFSGNTIYF. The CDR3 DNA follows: TGCAGTGCTAGCCAGTTCTCTGGAAACACCATATATTTT.

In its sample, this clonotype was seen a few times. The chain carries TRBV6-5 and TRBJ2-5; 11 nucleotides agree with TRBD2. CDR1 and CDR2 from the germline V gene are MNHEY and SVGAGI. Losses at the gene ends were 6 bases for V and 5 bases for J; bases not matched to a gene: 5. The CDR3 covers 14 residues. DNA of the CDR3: TGTGCCAGCAGACTAGCGGGAGCCTCGGAGACCCAGTACTTC. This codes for CASRLAGASETQYF.

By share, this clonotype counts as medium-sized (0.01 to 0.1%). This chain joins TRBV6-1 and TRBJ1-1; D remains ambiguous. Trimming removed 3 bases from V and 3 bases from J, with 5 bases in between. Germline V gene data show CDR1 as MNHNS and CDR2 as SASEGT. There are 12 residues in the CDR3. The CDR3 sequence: CASSDRYTEAFF. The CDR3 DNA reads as TGTGCCAGCAGTGACCGATACACTGAAGCTTTCTTT.